Given below is one TCR beta chain in context. This sample is drawn from a study of blood T cell repertoires in COVID-19. About the study: Sites in the United States, Italy and Spain provided acute and convalescent COVID-19 samples. Sample material is recorded as cDNA or gDNA derived from T cells, B-cell-depleted T cells, or PBMCs.

Original processing notes: Estimation of nucleated cell counts was performed using reference gene primer amplification. Method: immunoSEQ multiplex PCR; TCRdb's copy keeps in-frame clones and lacks some. V and J calls plus clone size are reproduced from that table; the DNA served to infer D and trimming. This table holds 210,000 or so clones, roughly 84% found once. CDR1 is LNHDA, CDR2 SQIVND, per germline (reference sequence). This CDR3 comprises 15 residues. Trimming took off 5 bases at V and 4 bases at J, with 18 bases between the two ends. The sample was peripheral blood. The TCR sequence derives from a woman aged 80 or over with active or convalescent COVID-19. The gene calls are TRBV19 and TRBJ2-7, with TRBD1 as a possible D gene (6 bases). CDR3: CASSDPGDTWYEQYF. The CDR3 nucleotides read TGTGCCAGTAGTGACCCAGGGGACACCTGGTACGAGCAGTACTTC.